The 26 T cell receptor beta chains listed next were all sequenced from one sample in a study of beta chain features in type 1 diabetes. The entirety of the isolated RNA underwent reverse transcription, so expressed TCRB transcripts were sequenced. The protocol was immunoSEQ multiplex PCR, while the TCRdb copy is restricted to in-frame clones and leaves out a portion. The data show hundreds of thousands of clones, around 15% seen once. The sequenced sample was naive CD4+ T cells from blood. The receptors stem from a man aged 18-30 years in good health.

The gene calls are TRBV19 and TRBJ2-1; a possible D gene is TRBD2 (5 bases). Germline assignment: CDR1 LNHDA and CDR2 SQIVND (reference sequence). The CDR3 totals 14 residues. V was clipped by 4 bases and J by 3 bases, with 10 bases between them. CDR3 loop: CASSTLRDYNEQFF. The CDR3 region has the DNA TGTGCCAGTAGTACCCTCCGGGACTACAATGAGCAGTTCTTC.

A few counts support this clone. The chain employs TRBV6-5 and TRBJ2-4, with D hard to call. V lost 0 bases and J 3 bases, leaving 12 bases between the germline ends. Germline V gene sequence: CDR1 MNHEY, CDR2 SVGAGI. The CDR3 length is 16 residues. CDR3 amino acids: CASSYSGRSGKNIQYF. CDR3 coding DNA: TGTGCCAGCAGTTACTCAGGCAGGTCGGGCAAAAACATTCAGTACTTC.

The CDR3 reads CASSNSGRANEQFF. CDR3 sequence (DNA): TGTGCCAGCAGCAATAGCGGGAGGGCCAATGAGCAGTTCTTC. J is TRBJ2-1 and V is TRBV7-2, with 11 nucleotides matching TRBD2. The CDR3 totals 14 residues. Germline values: CDR1 SGHTA, CDR2 FQGNSA. Losses at the gene ends were 5 bases for V and 6 bases for J; bases not matched to a gene: 3.

This clone was picked up a small number of times. The chain uses TRBV21-1 and TRBJ2-7; the table names TRBD1, a call not compared with the DNA. TRBV21-1 is shown as a pseudogene. The CDR3 is 16 amino acids. The CDR3 sequence is CASSKPGQGALYEQYF. The CDR3 DNA reads TGTGCCAGCAGCAAACCGGGACAGGGGGCTTTGTACGAGCAGTACTTC.

This clone has just a few counts. The CDR3 reads CASSSYSAGLPEAFF. In nucleotides, the CDR3 is TGTGCCAGCAGTTCCTATTCGGCAGGGCTCCCTGAAGCTTTCTTT. The chain combines TRBV27 with TRBJ1-1; D may be TRBD1 (5 bases). From germline, CDR1 is MNHEY and CDR2 SMNVEV (reference sequence). Trimming shortened V by 4 bases and J by 6 bases, and 18 bases separated the two germline ends. CDR3 length equals 15 residues.

The V gene is TRBV19, the J gene TRBJ1-2, with a possible D match to TRBD1 (5 bases). This CDR3 region has 15 residues. Germline CDR1 is LNHDA and CDR2 is SQIVND (reference sequence). Trimming left V 3 bases short and J 4 bases short, with 15 bases between. The CDR3 coding sequence is TGTGCCAGTAGTATGATCGGGACCGGGGGCTATGGCTACACCTTC. It translates to CASSMIGTGGYGYTF.

DNA for the CDR3: TGTGCCAGCAGAGAGACAGAAGCGAACACCGGGGAGCTGTTTTTT. This encodes CASRETEANTGELFF. This rearrangement joins TRBV11-3 to TRBJ2-2; D is perhaps TRBD1 (5 bases). This CDR3 contains 15 residues. Trimming cost V 6 bases and J 0 bases, with 11 bases left between them. Germline values: CDR1 SGHNT, CDR2 YENEEA.

The genes are TRBV11-1 and TRBJ1-3; 7 nucleotides align to TRBD1. Germline V gives CDR1 SGHAT, CDR2 FQDESV (reference sequence). The CDR3 totals 14 residues. With V trimmed by 5 bases and J by 5 bases, 6 bases remained unmatched. Here the CDR3 reads CASSRPGQRNTIYF. CDR3 nucleotide sequence: TGTGCCAGCAGCCGCCCGGGACAGCGAAACACCATATATTTT.

This clone was observed a handful of times. Other nucleotide sequences in the sample specify the same CDR3. This rearrangement joins TRBV18 to TRBJ1-3; D call uncertain. V was cut by 3 bases and J by 1 base, with 4 bases left in between. CDR3 length: 13 residues. Germline-derived CDR1 and CDR2 are KGHSH and LQKENI. The CDR3 DNA is TGTGCCAGCTCACCCTGGTCTGGAAACACCATATATTTT. This translates into CASSPWSGNTIYF.

The gene calls are TRBV10-3 and TRBJ1-5; TRBD1 agrees at 9 bases. Germline V gene data show CDR1 as ENHRY and CDR2 as SYGVKD. V lost 4 bases and J lost 1; bases outside the gene matches: 11. This CDR3 region has 18 residues. CDR3 region: CAISATPGQGLSNQPQHF. CDR3 in DNA: TGTGCCATCAGTGCTACACCGGGACAGGGTCTGAGCAATCAGCCCCAGCATTTT.

The chain uses TRBV18 and TRBJ2-5; D uncertain. V was pared by 4 bases and J by 5 bases, with 8 bases between. The CDR3 totals 12 residues. Germline V lookup: CDR1 KGHSH, CDR2 LQKENI. The CDR3 sequence is CASSLILETQYF. The CDR3 DNA reads TGTGCCAGCTCACTTATCCTGGAGACCCAGTACTTC.

This clone was detected only a few times. V and J are TRBV4-3 and TRBJ2-1, with a possible D match to TRBD1 (5 bases). The CDR3 has 14 residues. Trimming removed 4 bases from V and 5 bases from J, with 12 bases in between. The germline V gene has CDR1 LGHNA and CDR2 YSLEER. CDR3 protein: CASSRVIRDNEQFF. CDR3 bases: TGCGCCAGCAGCCGGGTCATCAGGGACAATGAGCAGTTCTTC.

This clone was counted ten times or more. The V gene is TRBV10-3, the J gene TRBJ2-6; D is perhaps TRBD2 (6 bases). The CDR3 consists of 15 residues. Germline-derived CDR1 and CDR2 are ENHRY and SYGVKD. V dropped 10 bases and J dropped 0 bases, with 13 bases sitting between them. Here the CDR3 DNA reads TGTGCCACCTACCGGGGGAGCTCTGGGGCCAACGTCCTGACTTTC. Amino acid sequence: CATYRGSSGANVLTF.

This clone came up a few times. The chain carries TRBV7-6 and TRBJ1-1; no firm D call. Trimming removed 1 base at V and 5 bases at J, with 8 bases between. CDR3 length: 13 residues. CDR1 and CDR2 from the germline V gene are SGHVS and FNYEAQ. In DNA form, the CDR3 reads TGTGCCAGCAGCTTAGGCCCGGTAACTGAAGCTTTCTTT. Translating it yields CASSLGPVTEAFF.

The chain uses TRBV25-1 and TRBJ1-2; a possible D gene is TRBD1 (5 bases). The germline V and J ends were trimmed by 6 bases and 4 bases, with 15 bases remaining between them. The CDR3 is 14 residues long. CDR1 is MGHDK, CDR2 SYGVNS, per germline. CDR3: CASSRNGALYGYTF. DNA of the CDR3: TGTGCCAGCAGCCGGAACGGGGCTCTCTATGGCTACACCTTC.

This sequence joins TRBV7-8 and TRBJ2-3; 11 nucleotides agree with TRBD1. V dropped 5 bases and J dropped 6; count of bases not matched to a gene: 7. The CDR3 consists of 15 residues. Per germline, CDR1 SGHVS and CDR2 FQNEAQ. CDR3 sequence: CASSTGQGASDTQYF. CDR3 in DNA: TGTGCCAGCAGCACCGGACAGGGGGCGTCGGATACGCAGTATTTT.

The sample holds a few counts of this clone. The rearrangement joins TRBV15 to TRBJ1-3; 8 bases map to TRBD1. The ends lost 7 bases at V and 2 bases at J; junction bases unmatched: 10. CDR3 size: 16 residues. CDR1 and CDR2 (germline): LNHNV, YYDKDF (reference sequence). CDR3 DNA sequence: TGTGCCACCAACCCAGGACAGGGCCACGCTGGAAACACCATATATTTT. Encoded protein: CATNPGQGHAGNTIYF.

This clone was counted between two and nine times. This rearrangement joins TRBV6-5 to TRBJ1-5; 7 bases fit TRBD1. The CDR3 is 13 amino acids. Per the germline V gene, CDR1 is MNHEY and CDR2 is SVGAGI. V lost 5 bases to trimming and J lost 9 bases; unmatched junction nucleotides: 7. CDR3 sequence reads: CASSKMTGMPQHF. DNA of the CDR3: TGTGCCAGCAGTAAGATGACAGGGATGCCCCAGCATTTT.

As regards this clone: The same CDR3 also results from other DNA sequences found in this sample. This chain connects TRBV18 to TRBJ2-3; no clear D. The CDR3 runs to 12 residues. The germline CDR1 and CDR2 sequences are KGHSH and LQKENI. Trimming removed 3 bases at V and 3 bases at J, with 4 bases between. The CDR3 here is CASSPTTDTQYF. Written as DNA, the CDR3 is TGTGCCAGCTCACCTACGACAGATACGCAGTATTTT.

The V gene is TRBV18, the J gene TRBJ2-7; 8 positions agree with TRBD1. Germline CDR1 KGHSH, CDR2 LQKENI. CDR3 length: 14 amino acids. With 4 bases clipped from V and 3 bases from J, the junction kept 5 bases outside the gene matches. CDR3 sequence (DNA): TGTGCCAGCTCACAAAGGACAGGGAACTACGAGCAGTACTTC. Translation: CASSQRTGNYEQYF.

This clone was seen a few times. The CDR3 here is CASRQTGVYNEQFF. CDR3 nucleotide sequence: TGTGCCAGCAGACAAACAGGTGTCTACAATGAGCAGTTCTTC. The rearrangement uses TRBV6-5 and TRBJ2-1; TRBD1 might be the D (5 bases). Germline-derived CDR1 and CDR2 are MNHEY and SVGAGI. V gave up 6 bases and J gave up 3 bases, with 12 bases separating them. The CDR3 has 14 residues.

The chain uses TRBV11-1 and TRBJ2-6, with TRBD1 identical over 10 bases. The CDR3 consists of 17 residues. Germline CDR1 reads SGHAT; CDR2 reads FQDESV (reference sequence). V was clipped by 5 bases and J by 3 bases; unmatched bases: 7. The CDR3 sequence: CASSPGTGELGANVLTF. The CDR3 DNA is TGTGCCAGCAGCCCAGGGACAGGGGAGCTTGGGGCCAACGTCCTGACTTTC.

This clone was detected only a few times. The CDR3 loop is CASSLADNYGYTF. CDR3 sequence (DNA): TGTGCCAGCAGCTTAGCCGATAACTATGGCTACACCTTC. This chain links TRBV7-8 with TRBJ1-2, with D unclear. The CDR3 has 13 amino acids. The V gene's germline CDR1 is SGHVS and CDR2 FQNEAQ. V gave up 0 bases and J gave up 1 base, with 3 bases separating them. Drawing the rest from reference TRBV7-8 and TRBJ1-2, the complete variable domain is GAGVSQSPRYKVAKRGQDVALRCDPISGHVSLFWYQQALGQGPEFLTYFQNEAQLDKSGLPSDRFFAERPEGSVSTLKIQRTQQEDSAVYLCASSLADNYGYTFGSGTRLTVV.

The chain combines TRBV2 with TRBJ1-2; D unclear. Germline lookup yields CDR1 SNHLY and CDR2 FYNNEI. V was pared by 6 bases and J by 4 bases, with 3 bases between. The CDR3 extends over 10 amino acids. In nucleotides, the CDR3 is TGTGCCAGCAGGGTCTATGGCTACACCTTC. Protein sequence: CASRVYGYTF.

This clone was seen a few times. The V gene is TRBV7-2, the J gene TRBJ1-1, with unresolved D. In germline, CDR1 is SGHTA, CDR2 FQGNSA. The CDR3 runs 14 residues. Trimming shortened V by 4 bases and J by 4 bases, and 13 bases separated the two germline ends. For the CDR3, the DNA is TGTGCCAGCAGCTCTCTGACGTTAGCCACTGAAGCTTTCTTT. Encoded protein: CASSSLTLATEAFF.

The gene calls are TRBV30 and TRBJ1-1; TRBD1 aligns across 9 bases. Germline V CDR1 and CDR2: GTSNPN, SVGIG (reference sequence). V was clipped by 0 bases and J by 0 bases; unmatched bases: 8. This CDR3 is built from 17 residues. CDR3 DNA: TGTGCCTGGAGTGTACGGGACAGGGTATCCATGAACACTGAAGCTTTCTTT. Translated: CAWSVRDRVSMNTEAFF.